This T cell receptor (beta chain) emerged from a study of beta chain features in type 1 diabetes. The sequenced template was cDNA made from the entire isolated RNA. Data came from immunoSEQ multiplex PCR; TCRdb stores just in-frame clones and leaves some out. The sample lists about 260,000 clones, about 70% occurring once. The CDR3 consists of 12 residues. CDR1 is SGHDN, CDR2 FVKESK, per germline. The V end lost 2 bases, the J end lost 10 bases, and 11 bases lay between the germline ends. The TCR comes from a man in his thirties or forties in good health. The chain has TRBV14 and TRBJ2-5; D is ambiguous. Input material: naive CD4+ T cells from blood. This CDR3 is CASSQTQRSQYF. CDR3 bases: TGTGCCAGCAGCCAAACTCAAAGGAGCCAGTACTTC.